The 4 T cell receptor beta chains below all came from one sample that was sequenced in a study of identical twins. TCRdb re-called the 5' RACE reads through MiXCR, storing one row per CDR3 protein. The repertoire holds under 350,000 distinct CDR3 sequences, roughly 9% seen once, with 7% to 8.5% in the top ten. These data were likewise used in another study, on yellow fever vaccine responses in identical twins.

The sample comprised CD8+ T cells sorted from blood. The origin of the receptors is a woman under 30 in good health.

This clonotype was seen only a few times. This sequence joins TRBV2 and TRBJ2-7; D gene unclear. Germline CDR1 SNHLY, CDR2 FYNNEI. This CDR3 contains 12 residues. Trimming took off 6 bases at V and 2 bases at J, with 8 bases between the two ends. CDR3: CASRGRAYEQYF. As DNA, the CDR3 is TGTGCCAGCAGGGGTCGGGCCTACGAGCAGTACTTC. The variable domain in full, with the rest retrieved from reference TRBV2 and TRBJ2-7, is EPEVTQTPSHQVTQMGQEVILRCVPISNHLYFYWYRQILGQKVEFLVSFYNNEISEKSEIFDDQFSVERPDGSNFTLKIRSTKLEDSAMYFCASRGRAYEQYFGPGTRLTVT.

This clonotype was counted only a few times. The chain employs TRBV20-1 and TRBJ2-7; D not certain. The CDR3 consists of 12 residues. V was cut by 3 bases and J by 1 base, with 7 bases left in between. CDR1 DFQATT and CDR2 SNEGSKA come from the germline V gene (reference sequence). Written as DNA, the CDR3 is TGCAGTGCTAGCAACGGATCCTACGAGCAGTACTTC. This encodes CSASNGSYEQYF.

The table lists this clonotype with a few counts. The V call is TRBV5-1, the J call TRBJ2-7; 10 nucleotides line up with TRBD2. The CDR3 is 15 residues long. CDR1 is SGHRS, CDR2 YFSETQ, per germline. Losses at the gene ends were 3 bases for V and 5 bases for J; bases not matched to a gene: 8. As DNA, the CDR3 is TGCGCCAGCAGCTGGACTAGCGGAGAAACCCACGAGCAGTACTTC. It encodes CASSWTSGETHEQYF.

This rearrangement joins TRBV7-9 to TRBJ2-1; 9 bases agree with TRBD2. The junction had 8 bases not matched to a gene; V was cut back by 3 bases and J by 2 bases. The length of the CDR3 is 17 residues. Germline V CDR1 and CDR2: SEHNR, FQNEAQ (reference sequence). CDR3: CASSFPTSGRTYNEQFF. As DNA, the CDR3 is TGTGCCAGCAGCTTCCCGACTAGCGGTAGAACCTACAATGAGCAGTTCTTC.